The entry that follows covers one TCR beta chain sequence. This sample stems from a study of blood T cell repertoires in COVID-19. The data were produced by immunoSEQ multiplex PCR, yet TCRdb's version contains in-frame clones alone and is incomplete. The sample consists of roughly 140,000 clones, about 80% of them appearing once. The CDR3 spans 16 residues. Trimming at V came to 3 bases and at J to 2 bases, leaving 2 bases not matched to a gene. Looked up from germline, CDR1 is SGHRS and CDR2 is YFSETQ. Sequencing used peripheral blood. The V call is TRBV5-1, the J call TRBJ2-1, with 13 bases that match TRBD2. This TCR was recovered from a man in his sixties with acute or convalescent COVID-19. CDR3 protein: CASSSGTSGAYNEQFF. The CDR3 bases are TGCGCCAGCAGCTCCGGGACTAGCGGGGCCTACAATGAGCAGTTCTTC.